This T cell receptor (beta chain) was sequenced in a study of blood T cells in healthy people across ages. This CDR3 spans 16 amino acids. Looked up from germline, CDR1 is MNHEY and CDR2 is SVGEGT. Trimming removed 6 bases from V and 4 bases from J, with 20 bases in between. Aged about 6 to 100, donors were systemically healthy Caucasians from Russia. Alongside a J-beta primer mix, a sample-barcoded 5' primer served in a second PCR lasting roughly 6 to 12 cycles. Tagging of each cDNA molecule was performed by a template-switch adaptor with 12 random nucleotides. TCRdb re-called the 5' RACE reads through MiXCR, storing one row per CDR3 protein. The sample has some 700,000 distinct CDR3 sequences, over 20% seen once.

The receptor comes from a man between 65 and 80 years old in good health. Sequencing used blood. V usage is TRBV6-2 or TRBV6-3 and J usage is TRBJ2-3, with D perhaps TRBD2 (5 bases). In DNA form, the CDR3 reads TGTGCCAGCAGGACCCGCTCTAGCCCCCTCGCAGATACGCAGTATTTT. It yields the protein CASRTRSSPLADTQYF.